These T cell receptor beta chains were read from a single sample in a study of blood T cell repertoires in COVID-19. Repertoires were generated with immunoSEQ multiplex PCR, while TCRdb's copy carries only in-frame clones and drops some. The sample lists 55,000 to 90,000 clones, 85% to 90% seen once, with 3.9% in the top ten. Sequenced input: peripheral blood. All receptors derive from a man between 70 and 80 years old with active COVID-19. Both conserved end residues are part of each CDR3. Not all rows give a size; the values are once, few, many and, for expanded clones, a class.

size: NA
J: TRBJ2-1
V: TRBV19
CDR3: CASSPSGAHSYNEQFF

size: once
J: TRBJ2-4
V: TRBV7-2
CDR3: CASRQQTGSIQYF

size: few
J: TRBJ1-5
V: TRBV6-2/TRBV6-3
CDR3: CASSKQGNQPQHF

size: NA
J: TRBJ2-6
V: TRBV7-9
CDR3: CASSLIGGPGANVLTF

size: NA
J: TRBJ1-3
V: TRBV7-7
CDR3: CASSPRDRGNTIYF

size: NA
J: TRBJ1-5
V: TRBV29-1
CDR3: CSVATGSNQPQHF

size: NA
J: TRBJ2-7
V: TRBV5-4
CDR3: CASSRTGYEQYF

size: once
J: TRBJ2-3
V: TRBV30
CDR3: CAWRARQGLGDTQYF

size: NA
J: TRBJ2-7
V: TRBV3-1/TRBV3-2
CDR3: CASSQQPLSSYEQYF

size: NA
J: TRBJ2-1
V: TRBV5-5
CDR3: CASRPGTAASSYNEQFF

size: NA
J: TRBJ2-5
V: TRBV5-4
CDR3: CASSPGTSGSQETQYF

size: NA
J: TRBJ2-7
V: TRBV19
CDR3: CASSTLTSEQYF

size: NA
J: TRBJ1-4
V: TRBV28
CDR3: CASEGQGEKLFF

size: NA
J: TRBJ1-5
V: TRBV6-6
CDR3: CASSYGGVNQPQHF

size: NA
J: TRBJ2-6
V: TRBV4-1
CDR3: CASSQEGGLGANVLTF

size: NA
J: TRBJ2-1
V: TRBV18
CDR3: CASSPKAETGYNEQFF

size: NA
J: TRBJ2-1
V: TRBV9
CDR3: CASSVDPLAGARNEQFF

size: NA
J: TRBJ2-1
V: TRBV11-3
CDR3: CASSPAGQGSYNEQFF

size: NA
J: TRBJ1-5
V: TRBV7-2
CDR3: CASSLGSGPQGGPQHF

size: few
J: TRBJ2-1
V: TRBV11-3
CDR3: CASSPKVGPENEQFF

size: NA
J: TRBJ2-7
V: TRBV5-1
CDR3: CASSDLGAEYF

size: NA
J: TRBJ1-1
V: TRBV7-3
CDR3: CASSLYRNTEAFF

size: NA
J: TRBJ2-7
V: TRBV11-2
CDR3: CASSLGRGGNEQYF

size: NA
J: TRBJ2-1
V: TRBV6-5
CDR3: CASTPRAHDGEQFF

size: NA
J: TRBJ1-6
V: TRBV9
CDR3: CASSVVAGPLHF

size: NA
J: TRBJ2-7
V: TRBV5-1
CDR3: CASSWNPDRDTYEQYF

size: NA
J: TRBJ2-7
V: TRBV5-1
CDR3: CASSRDSYEQYF

size: NA
J: TRBJ2-6
V: TRBV5-1
CDR3: CASSPGDRGPSGANVLTF

size: NA
J: TRBJ2-5
V: TRBV3-1/TRBV3-2
CDR3: CASSQDPGQETQYF

size: NA
J: TRBJ2-7
V: TRBV7-9
CDR3: CASSHSEAGEQYF

size: few
J: TRBJ2-7
V: TRBV9
CDR3: CASSVHDTGTRGDEQYF

size: once
J: TRBJ2-3
V: TRBV7-9
CDR3: CASSLADMDTQYF

size: once
J: TRBJ2-4
V: TRBV11-3
CDR3: CASSLDTPTSGRPPRNIQYF

size: NA
J: TRBJ2-5
V: TRBV19
CDR3: CASSITPPAAQYF

size: NA
J: TRBJ2-5
V: TRBV6-4
CDR3: CASSPTSGGETQYF

size: NA
J: TRBJ2-2
V: TRBV6-5
CDR3: CASTRQGYTGELFF

size: NA
J: TRBJ2-7
V: TRBV6-5
CDR3: CASGNGAYEQYF

size: NA
J: TRBJ2-1
V: TRBV6-2/TRBV6-3
CDR3: CASSLLGLAWVEQFF

size: NA
J: TRBJ1-2
V: TRBV18
CDR3: CATSTSGANYGYTF

size: NA
J: TRBJ1-5
V: TRBV9
CDR3: CASSAQGGIGQPQHF

size: once
J: TRBJ1-4
V: TRBV9
CDR3: CASSVGASNEKLFF

size: NA
J: TRBJ2-7
V: TRBV7-2
CDR3: CASSSQASVGYEQYF

size: NA
J: TRBJ1-1
V: TRBV20-1
CDR3: CSASGPGEGGTEAFF

size: few
J: TRBJ2-7
V: TRBV27
CDR3: CASSLSGGQRYF

size: NA
J: TRBJ2-2
V: TRBV7-3
CDR3: CASSPAAGRYTGELFF

size: NA
J: TRBJ2-6
V: TRBV6-4
CDR3: CASSPGTGASGANVLTF

size: NA
J: TRBJ2-3
V: TRBV7-2
CDR3: CASSKASGSIGDTQYF

size: NA
J: TRBJ1-2
V: TRBV7-2
CDR3: CASSPTGWDGYTF

size: NA
J: TRBJ1-1
V: TRBV14
CDR3: CASSQVPGTGVKAFF

size: NA
J: TRBJ1-2
V: TRBV27
CDR3: CASSFQGSGGYTF

size: NA
J: TRBJ2-1
V: TRBV6-2/TRBV6-3
CDR3: CASSYAGGVQFF

size: NA
J: TRBJ1-4
V: TRBV24-1
CDR3: CATSAPGPGGKLFF

size: NA
J: TRBJ2-1
V: TRBV7-2
CDR3: CASSSGTSGSWDEQFF

size: NA
J: TRBJ2-7
V: TRBV3-1/TRBV3-2
CDR3: CASRSLAALAYEQYF